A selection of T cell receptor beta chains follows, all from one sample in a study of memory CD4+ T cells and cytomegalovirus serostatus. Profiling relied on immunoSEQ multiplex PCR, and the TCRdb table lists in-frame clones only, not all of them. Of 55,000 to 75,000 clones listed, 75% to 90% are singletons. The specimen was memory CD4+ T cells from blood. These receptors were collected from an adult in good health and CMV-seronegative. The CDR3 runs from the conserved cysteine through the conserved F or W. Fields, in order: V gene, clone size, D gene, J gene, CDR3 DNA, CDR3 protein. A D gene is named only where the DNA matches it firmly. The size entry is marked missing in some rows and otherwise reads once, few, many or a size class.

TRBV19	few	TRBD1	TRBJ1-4	TGTGCCAGTAGTTCGGGACAGGGGGATGAAAAACTGTTTTTT	CASSSGQGDEKLFF
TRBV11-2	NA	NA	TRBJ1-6	TGTGCCAGCAGCAGGGGGGTCGTTAATTCACCCCTCCACTTT	CASSRGVVNSPLHF
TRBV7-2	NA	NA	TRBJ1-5	TGTGCCAGCAGCTTAGGGGGAGCCATGGGGCAGCCCCAGCATTTT	CASSLGGAMGQPQHF
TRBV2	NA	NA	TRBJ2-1	TGTGCCAGCACTTGGCGGGACTCCTACAATGAGCAGTTCTTC	CASTWRDSYNEQFF
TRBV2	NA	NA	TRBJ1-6	TGTGCCAGCAGAGTAAGAGACAGCGTTTTGGGGAATTCACCCCTCCACTTT	CASRVRDSVLGNSPLHF
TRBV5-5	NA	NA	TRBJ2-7	TGTGCCAGCAGCCCCCGAAGGGGATCCTCCTACGAGCAGTACTTC	CASSPRRGSSYEQYF
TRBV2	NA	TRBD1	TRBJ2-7	TGTGCCAGCCGCCGCCGGGACAGGGGGACCGAGCAGTACTTC	CASRRRDRGTEQYF
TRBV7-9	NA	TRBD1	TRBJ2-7	TGTGCCAGCAGCTTAGGTCGGACAGGGGTGGATGTCCACGAGCAGTACTTC	CASSLGRTGVDVHEQYF
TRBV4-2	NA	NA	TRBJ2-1	TGTGCCAGCAGCCAAGATCTTCCCCCACTAGTGGCGGATGAGCAGTTCTTC	CASSQDLPPLVADEQFF
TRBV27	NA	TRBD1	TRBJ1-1	TGTGCCAGCAGTACCACCTGGGACAGTGACCTCGAAGCTTTCTTT	CASSTTWDSDLEAFF
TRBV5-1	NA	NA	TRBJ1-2	TGCGCCAGCAGCTTAAACGGGCCTACTAACTATGGCTACACCTTC	CASSLNGPTNYGYTF
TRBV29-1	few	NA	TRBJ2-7	TGCAGCGTTGAAGATAACTACATCGGGCAGGGTGTTTGCGAGCAGTACTTC	CSVEDNYIGQGVCEQYF
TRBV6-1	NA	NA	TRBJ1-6	TGTGCCAGCAAGGCGACAGATAATTCACCCCTCCACTTT	CASKATDNSPLHF
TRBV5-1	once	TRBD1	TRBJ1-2	TGCGCCAGCAGCCCGGACAGGGGCCCCTATGGCTACACCTTC	CASSPDRGPYGYTF
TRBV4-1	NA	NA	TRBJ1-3	TGCGCCAGCAGCCAAGATTCGGGCCACCCAGGAAACACCATATATTTT	CASSQDSGHPGNTIYF
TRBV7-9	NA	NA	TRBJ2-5	TGTGCCAGCAGCTTATCGACCCGAGGGCAAGAGACCCAGTACTTC	CASSLSTRGQETQYF
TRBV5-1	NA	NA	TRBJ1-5	TGCGCCAGCAGCTTGGGGCGGGAGGGTCAGCCCCAGCATTTT	CASSLGREGQPQHF
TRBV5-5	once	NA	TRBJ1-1	TGTGCCAGCAGCCCTGGACAGCCCATGAACACTGAAGCTTTCTTT	CASSPGQPMNTEAFF
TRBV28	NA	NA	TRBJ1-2	TGTGCCAGCAGGGGGGGAGGGGCCTACACCTTC	CASRGGGAYTF
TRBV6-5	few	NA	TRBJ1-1	TGTGCCAGCAGCGGACAGACTGAAGCTTTCTTT	CASSGQTEAFF
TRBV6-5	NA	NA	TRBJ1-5	TGTGCCAGCACCGGACAGATCAGCAATCAGCCCCAGCATTTT	CASTGQISNQPQHF
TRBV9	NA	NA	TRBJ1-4	TGTGCCAGCAGCTGGGGGCCCACATTTAATGAAAAACTGTTTTTT	CASSWGPTFNEKLFF
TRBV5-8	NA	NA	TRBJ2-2	TGTGCCAGCAGCAAAATAACAGGGCGGACCGGGGAGCTGTTTTTT	CASSKITGRTGELFF
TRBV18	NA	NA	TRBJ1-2	TGTGCCAGCTCAGAGTCATCAGGGGTCGATGGCTACACCTTC	CASSESSGVDGYTF
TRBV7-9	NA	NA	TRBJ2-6	TGTGCCAGCAGCTTACGGGGTGCCTCTGGGGCCAACGTCCTGACTTTC	CASSLRGASGANVLTF
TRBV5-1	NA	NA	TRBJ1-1	TGCGCCAGCAGGGCAGGGCTGAACACTGAAGCTTTCTTT	CASRAGLNTEAFF
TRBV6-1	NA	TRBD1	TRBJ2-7	TGTGCCAGCAGGCAGCCGGGACAGGGCTACGAGCAGTACTTC	CASRQPGQGYEQYF
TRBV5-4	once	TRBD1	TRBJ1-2	TGTGCCAGCACAGGGGGCCGGGATGGCTACACCTTC	CASTGGRDGYTF
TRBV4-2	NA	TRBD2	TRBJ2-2	TGTGCCAGCAGCCAAGACGGAGCGGGGGTCACCGGGGAGCTGTTTTTT	CASSQDGAGVTGELFF
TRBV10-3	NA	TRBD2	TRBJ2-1	TGTGCCATCAGTAGATCCAAGACTAGCAGGAACAATGAGCAGTTCTTC	CAISRSKTSRNNEQFF
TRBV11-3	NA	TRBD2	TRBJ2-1	TGTGCCAGCAGCTTAGTAGCGGGGGGAGGTCACAATGAGCAGTTCTTC	CASSLVAGGGHNEQFF
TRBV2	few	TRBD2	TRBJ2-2	TGTGCCAGCACGGTGACTAGCGGGGGCACCGGGGAGCTGTTTTTT	CASTVTSGGTGELFF
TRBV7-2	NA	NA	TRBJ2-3	TGTGCCAGCAGCTTACAGGGAGTCGGTACAGATACGCAGTATTTT	CASSLQGVGTDTQYF
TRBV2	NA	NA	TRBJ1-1	TGTGCCAGCAGTGTGGGCCGGGACACTGAAGCTTTCTTT	CASSVGRDTEAFF
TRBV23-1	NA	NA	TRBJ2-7	TGCGCCAGCAGACAGACAGCTCCCTACGAGCAGTACTTC	CASRQTAPYEQYF
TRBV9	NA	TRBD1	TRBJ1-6	TGTGCCAGCAGTACGACAGGGGTAAATTCACCCCTCCACTTT	CASSTTGVNSPLHF
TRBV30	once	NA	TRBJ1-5	TGTGCCTGCACGCGTGGCAATCAGCCCCAGCATTTT	CACTRGNQPQHF
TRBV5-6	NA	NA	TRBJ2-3	TGTGCCAGCAGCTCAGGGGCCACAGATACGCAGTATTTT	CASSSGATDTQYF
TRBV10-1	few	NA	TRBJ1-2	TGCGCCAGCAGTGAGTCTACGGGGCATGGCTACACCTTC	CASSESTGHGYTF
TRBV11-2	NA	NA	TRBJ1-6	TGTGCCAGCAGCTTAGTTCCCGCAGGGAATTCACCCCTCCACTTT	CASSLVPAGNSPLHF
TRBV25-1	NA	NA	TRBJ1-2	TGTGCCAGCAGTGAATACACTGGCGGTGGCTACACCTTC	CASSEYTGGGYTF
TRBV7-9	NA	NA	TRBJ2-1	TGTGCCAGCAGCTTAGGTCTGAGGCTGTCCTCCTACAATGAGCAGTTCTTC	CASSLGLRLSSYNEQFF
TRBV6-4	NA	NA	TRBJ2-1	TGTGCCAGCAGCTCGGGGGGCGAGCAGTTCTTC	CASSSGGEQFF
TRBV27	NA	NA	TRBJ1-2	TGTGCCAGCAGTTTATCGCCGGGGAGGGTTGGCTACACCTTC	CASSLSPGRVGYTF
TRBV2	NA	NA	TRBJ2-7	TGTGCCAGCATTGGGACATCCAGCTCCTACGAGCAGTACTTC	CASIGTSSSYEQYF
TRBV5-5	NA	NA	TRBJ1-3	TGTGCCAGCAGCCCCCGGTGGTACTCTGGAAACACCATATATTTT	CASSPRWYSGNTIYF
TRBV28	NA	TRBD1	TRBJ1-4	TGTGCCAGCAGTTTAGTTGGGACAGGGGATGAAAAACTGTTTTTT	CASSLVGTGDEKLFF